This TCR beta chain was sequenced in a study of regulatory T cells in long-lasting Graves disease. This clonotype came up many times. Through Arm-PCR of CDR3 regions and iRepertoire HTBI primers, TCR beta libraries were built. TCRdb reanalysed the multiplex PCR reads using MiXCR and keeps one entry per CDR3 protein. The sample has 540,000 or so distinct CDR3 sequences; around an eighth are singletons. V dropped 1 base and J dropped 12; count of bases not matched to a gene: 7. Germline assignment: CDR1 SGHTA and CDR2 FQGNSA. The CDR3 runs 13 residues. Time point here: newly diagnosed GD, antithyroid drugs for less than 3 months. RNA isolated from PBMCs was used to make the TCR library. These data also featured in a second study, about T cells in Graves' hyperthyroidism and ophthalmopathy.

The sample was peripheral blood mononuclear cells (PBMCs), taken at new diagnosis, from a patient treated with antithyroid drugs. V usage is TRBV7-2 and J usage is TRBJ2-7; TRBD2 matches 9 bases. The sequence came from a man aged 25-45 years with Graves disease. The chain's CDR3 is CASSLDLLAGTYF. The CDR3 nucleotides read TGTGCCAGCAGCTTAGACCTCCTAGCGGGGACGTACTTC.